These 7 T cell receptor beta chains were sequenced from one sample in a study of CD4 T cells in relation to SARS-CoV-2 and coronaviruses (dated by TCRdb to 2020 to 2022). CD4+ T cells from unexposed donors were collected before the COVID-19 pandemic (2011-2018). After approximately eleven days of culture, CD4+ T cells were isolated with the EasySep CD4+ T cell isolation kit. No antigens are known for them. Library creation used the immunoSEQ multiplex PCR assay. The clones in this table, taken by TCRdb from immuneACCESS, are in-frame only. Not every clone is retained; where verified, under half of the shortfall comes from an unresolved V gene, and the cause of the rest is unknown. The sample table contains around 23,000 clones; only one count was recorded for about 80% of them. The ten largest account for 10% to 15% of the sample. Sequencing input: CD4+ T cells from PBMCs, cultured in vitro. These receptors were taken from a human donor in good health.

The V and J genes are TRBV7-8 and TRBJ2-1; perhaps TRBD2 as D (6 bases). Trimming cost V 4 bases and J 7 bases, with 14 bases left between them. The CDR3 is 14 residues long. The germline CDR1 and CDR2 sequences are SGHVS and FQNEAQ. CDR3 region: CASSSSGTVNEQFF. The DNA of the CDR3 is TGTGCCAGCAGCTCCTCCGGGACTGTGAATGAGCAGTTCTTC.

The CDR3 coding sequence is TGTGCCTGGAGTCGGGACGGGGAGCTGTTTTTT. This encodes CAWSRDGELFF. The chain recombines TRBV30 with TRBJ2-2; maybe TRBD2 (5 bases). Trimming stripped 2 bases from V and 7 bases from J, with 5 bases between. The CDR3 is 11 residues long. The germline gives CDR1 GTSNPN, CDR2 SVGIG (reference sequence).

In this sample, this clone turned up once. The CDR3 region is CASRSQGAGTDTQYF. DNA of the CDR3: TGTGCCAGCAGGTCACAGGGGGCCGGCACAGATACGCAGTATTTT. The chain has TRBV11-2 and TRBJ2-3, with 9 bases aligning to TRBD1. Unmatched junction bases numbered 5, after V lost 6 bases and J lost 1 base. CDR3 length: 15 amino acids. CDR1 SGHAT and CDR2 FQNNGV come from the germline V gene. Supplemented by reference TRBV11-2 and TRBJ2-3, the full variable domain reads EAGVAQSPRYKIIEKRQSVAFWCNPISGHATLYWYQQILGQGPKLLIQFQNNGVVDDSQLPKDRFSAERLKGVDSTLKIQPAKLEDSAVYLCASRSQGAGTDTQYFGPGTRLTVL.

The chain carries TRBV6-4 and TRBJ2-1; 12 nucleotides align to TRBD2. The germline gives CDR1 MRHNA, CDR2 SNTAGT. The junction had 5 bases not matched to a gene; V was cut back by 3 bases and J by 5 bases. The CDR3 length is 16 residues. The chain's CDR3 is CASSETSGRGDNEQFF. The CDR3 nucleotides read TGTGCCAGCAGTGAGACTAGCGGGAGAGGTGACAATGAGCAGTTCTTC.

This CDR3 reads CASSGGGTEAFF. CDR3 sequence (DNA): TGTGCCAGCAGCGGAGGGGGCACTGAAGCTTTCTTT. The chain links TRBV14 to TRBJ1-1; tentative D call: TRBD1 (6 bases). Trimming left V 5 bases short and J 4 bases short, with 8 bases between. Germline V gene data show CDR1 as SGHDN and CDR2 as FVKESK. The CDR3 loop spans 12 amino acids.

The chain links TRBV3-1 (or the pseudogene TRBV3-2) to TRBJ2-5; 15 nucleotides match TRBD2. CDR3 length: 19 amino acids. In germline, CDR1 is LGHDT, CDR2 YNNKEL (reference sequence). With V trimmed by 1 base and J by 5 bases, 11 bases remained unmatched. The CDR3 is CASSQGGGLAGGATETQYF. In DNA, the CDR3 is TGTGCCAGCAGCCAAGGGGGGGGACTAGCGGGAGGTGCGACGGAGACCCAGTACTTC.

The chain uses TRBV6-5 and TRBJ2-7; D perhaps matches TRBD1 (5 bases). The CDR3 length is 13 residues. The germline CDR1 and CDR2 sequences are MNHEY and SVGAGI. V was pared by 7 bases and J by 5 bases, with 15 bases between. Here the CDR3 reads CASTQVGLNEQYF. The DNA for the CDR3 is TGTGCCAGCACCCAGGTGGGGCTAAACGAGCAGTACTTC.